Presented here are 17 T cell receptor beta chains from one specimen sequenced in a study of long-term antiretroviral therapy in people with HIV. At the survey level, the v3.0 immunoSEQ assay was run. Only in-frame clones appear in the TCRdb table, and some are missing; sequencing was by immunoSEQ multiplex PCR. The profile shows under 40,000 clones, 65% to 90% of them singletons. Source: unsorted PBMCs, taken 0.3 years after starting antiretroviral therapy. Receptors were obtained from a man between 18 and 29 years old with HIV.

The chain combines TRBV7-2 with TRBJ2-7; D gene uncertain. Germline V gives CDR1 SGHTA, CDR2 FQGNSA. The CDR3 covers 13 residues. The V and J ends lost 5 bases and 5 bases respectively, with 13 bases between them. CDR3 DNA sequence: TGTGCCAGCAGCCCACCGTCGTCCCACGAGCAGTACTTC. Translated: CASSPPSSHEQYF.

There are a few counts of this clone. The chain couples TRBV9 to TRBJ1-4, with 8 bases identical to TRBD1. Germline CDR1 reads SGDLS; CDR2 reads YYNGEE. V dropped 0 bases and J dropped 6; count of bases not matched to a gene: 7. The CDR3 has 16 residues. In nucleotides, the CDR3 is TGTGCCAGCAGCGTAGGACGACAGGGGAACGATGAAAAACTGTTTTTT. This translates into CASSVGRQGNDEKLFF.

This chain joins TRBV28 and TRBJ2-7; D unclear. CDR3 length equals 12 residues. Germline V lookup: CDR1 MDHEN, CDR2 SYDVKM. The V and J ends lost 6 bases and 4 bases respectively, with 10 bases between them. CDR3 in amino acids: CASSWVGYEQYF. Written as DNA, the CDR3 is TGTGCCAGCAGCTGGGTGGGTTACGAGCAGTACTTC.

This chain uses TRBV4-3 with TRBJ2-1, with 11 nucleotides matching TRBD2. This CDR3 contains 17 residues. CDR1 and CDR2 (germline): LGHNA, YSLEER. J was trimmed by 2 bases and V by 2 bases; bases with no gene match: 5. Here the CDR3 reads CASSQTFSGRAYNEQFF. CDR3 sequence (DNA): TGCGCCAGCAGCCAAACCTTTAGCGGGAGGGCCTACAATGAGCAGTTCTTC.

The V and J genes are TRBV6-6 and TRBJ2-5; D is possibly TRBD1 or TRBD2 (5 bases each). Germline assignment: CDR1 MNHNY and CDR2 SVGAGI (reference sequence). V lost 5 bases and J lost 5, with 15 bases in between. The CDR3 consists of 14 residues. The CDR3 sequence: CASSHPGAGETQYF. CDR3 in DNA: TGTGCCAGCAGTCACCCCGGGGCCGGGGAGACCCAGTACTTC.

The chain is built from TRBV19 and TRBJ1-5, with a tentative D call TRBD1 (5 bases). The CDR3 runs to 13 residues. Per the germline V gene, CDR1 is LNHDA and CDR2 is SQIVND (reference sequence). Trimming removed 7 bases from V and 9 bases from J, with 16 bases in between. This CDR3 reads CASTQRVGAPQHF. CDR3 sequence (DNA): TGTGCCAGTACTCAACGGGTCGGGGCGCCCCAGCATTTT.

Details on this clone: Other DNA sequences in the sample encode the same CDR3. The rearrangement joins TRBV5-6 to TRBJ1-2; D ambiguous. Germline V lookup: CDR1 SGHDT, CDR2 YYEEEE. This CDR3 spans 12 amino acids. The V and J ends lost 0 bases and 3 bases respectively, with 3 bases between them. The chain's CDR3 is CASSLGDYGYTF. CDR3 nucleotide sequence: TGTGCCAGCAGCTTGGGGGACTATGGCTACACCTTC.

The chain couples TRBV11-2 to TRBJ1-2; no clear D. The CDR3 loop spans 15 amino acids. Germline V gene lookup returns CDR1 SGHAT and CDR2 FQNNGV. Trimming removed 0 bases from V and 0 bases from J, with 8 bases in between. This CDR3 is CASSLDWAANYGYTF. CDR3 nucleotides: TGTGCCAGCAGCTTAGATTGGGCAGCTAACTATGGCTACACCTTC.

This chain uses TRBV5-6 with TRBJ1-2, with D possibly matching TRBD1 (5 bases). Trimming took off 4 bases at V and 3 bases at J, with 16 bases between the two ends. This CDR3 has 15 residues. Germline values: CDR1 SGHDT, CDR2 YYEEEE. CDR3 in amino acids: CASSPVGEGDYGYTF. CDR3 in DNA: TGTGCCAGCAGCCCCGTGGGTGAAGGGGACTATGGCTACACCTTC. Full variable domain (remainder filled in from reference TRBV5-6 and TRBJ1-2): DAGVTQSPTHLIKTRGQQVTLRCSPKSGHDTVSWYQQALGQGPQFIFQYYEEEERQRGNFPDRFSGHQFPNYSSELNVNALLLGDSALYLCASSPVGEGDYGYTFGSGTRLTVV.

This clone showed up just a few times. The chain carries TRBV5-4 and TRBJ1-2, with unresolved D. Trimming removed 0 bases at V and 8 bases at J, with 11 bases between. This CDR3 is 13 amino acids long. Germline V gene data show CDR1 as SGHNT and CDR2 as YYREEE (reference sequence). The DNA of the CDR3 is TGTGCCAGCAGCTTGGGTTTAATGCAGGGCTACACCTTC. It specifies CASSLGLMQGYTF. Combining the CDR3 with reference TRBV5-4 and TRBJ1-2 gives the whole variable domain ETGVTQSPTHLIKTRGQQVTLRCSSQSGHNTVSWYQQALGQGPQFIFQYYREEENGRGNFPPRFSGLQFPNYSSELNVNALELDDSALYLCASSLGLMQGYTFGSGTRLTVV.

This clone was found a few times. This chain connects TRBV11-2 to TRBJ1-2, with D unresolved. With 2 bases removed from V and 3 bases from J, the gap between germline ends came to 10 bases. The CDR3 covers 14 residues. The germline gives CDR1 SGHAT, CDR2 FQNNGV. The CDR3 DNA reads as TGTGCCAGCAGCTTATATCACTCGTACTATGGCTACACCTTC. It yields the protein CASSLYHSYYGYTF.

This clone was counted a single time. The rearrangement uses TRBV27 and TRBJ2-1, with D possibly TRBD2 on 6 matching bases. The CDR3 is 16 residues long. Between the trimmed V and J ends, which lost 6 bases and 3 bases, there was a span of 18 bases. Germline assignment: CDR1 MNHEY and CDR2 SMNVEV (reference sequence). CDR3 in amino acids: CASSPSRLAYYNEQFF. The CDR3 DNA is TGTGCCAGCAGCCCCAGCCGGCTAGCGTACTACAATGAGCAGTTCTTC.

The CDR3 DNA sequence: TGTGCCAGCAGTCGGGGACAGGGGTCAGATACGCAGTATTTT. It encodes CASSRGQGSDTQYF. This chain joins TRBV6-1 and TRBJ2-3; TRBD1 matches at 10 bases. J lost 4 bases, V lost 5 bases, and 3 bases had no gene match. The CDR3 runs 14 residues. Germline CDR1 is MNHNS and CDR2 is SASEGT.

The table lists this clone with a few counts. The rearrangement uses TRBV7-2 and TRBJ2-7; 12 bases match TRBD2. The CDR3 runs 14 residues. The V gene end was trimmed by 5 bases and the J gene end by 6 bases; junction bases not matched to a gene: 5. In germline, CDR1 is SGHTA, CDR2 FQGNSA. This chain's CDR3 is CASSDGLAGREQYF. In DNA form, the CDR3 reads TGTGCCAGCAGCGACGGACTAGCGGGACGCGAGCAGTACTTC.

The V and J genes are TRBV28 and TRBJ2-5; 13 bases line up with TRBD2. Trimming cost V 5 bases and J 7 bases; bases outside gene matches: 7. Germline CDR1 is MDHEN and CDR2 is SYDVKM. This CDR3 has 15 amino acids. CDR3 in DNA: TGTGCCAGCAGTGAGACTAGCGGGGGGTGGGGGACCCAGTACTTC. Protein sequence: CASSETSGGWGTQYF.

This clone was counted a few times. J is TRBJ1-6 and V is TRBV7-9; 9 nucleotides align to TRBD1. J was trimmed by 9 bases and V by 5 bases; bases with no gene match: 5. CDR3 length equals 14 residues. CDR1 and CDR2 from the germline V gene are SEHNR and FQNEAQ (reference sequence). CDR3 region: CASSLGQGTSPLHF. CDR3 sequence (DNA): TGTGCCAGCAGCCTGGGACAGGGTACTTCACCCCTCCACTTT.

This rearrangement joins TRBV29-1 to TRBJ2-7; no definite D call. There are 12 residues in the CDR3. Germline assignment: CDR1 SQVTM and CDR2 ANQGSEA. V gave up 4 bases and J gave up 6 bases, with 13 bases separating them. The CDR3 is CSVGYNGAEQYF. Written as DNA, the CDR3 is TGCAGCGTTGGGTATAATGGAGCCGAGCAGTACTTC.